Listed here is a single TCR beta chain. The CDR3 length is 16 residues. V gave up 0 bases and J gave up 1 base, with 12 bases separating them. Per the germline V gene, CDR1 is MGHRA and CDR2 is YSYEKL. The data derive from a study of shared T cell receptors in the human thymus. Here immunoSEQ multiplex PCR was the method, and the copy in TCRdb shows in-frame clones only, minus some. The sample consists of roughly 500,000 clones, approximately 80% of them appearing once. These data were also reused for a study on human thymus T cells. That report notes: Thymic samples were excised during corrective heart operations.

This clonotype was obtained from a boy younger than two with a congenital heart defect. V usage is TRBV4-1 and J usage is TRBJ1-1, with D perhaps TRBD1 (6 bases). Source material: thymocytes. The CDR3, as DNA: TGCGCCAGCAGCCAAGATCAGGGGACCAAGAACACTGAAGCTTTCTTT. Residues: CASSQDQGTKNTEAFF.